This T cell receptor (beta chain) emerged from a study of T cell changes during pregnancy in multiple sclerosis. V gave up 0 bases and J gave up 5 bases, with 17 bases separating them. The CDR3 has 16 residues. Germline loops: CDR1 SGHRS, CDR2 YFSETQ. Some clones are missing from TCRdb's copy, which holds only in-frame ones; the method was immunoSEQ multiplex PCR. The sample lists some 38,000 clones; 90% were seen once. This chain connects TRBV5-1 to TRBJ2-5; tentatively, D is TRBD2 (6 bases). The source material was CD4+ T cells from peripheral blood mononuclear cells, sampled in the second trimester of pregnancy. The TCR sequence derives from a female donor with multiple sclerosis, enrolled in a pregnancy study. In DNA form, the CDR3 reads TGCGCCAGCAGCTTGGTGGCAGCGGGTAGGTGGGAGACCCAGTACTTC. Protein sequence: CASSLVAAGRWETQYF.